These 32 T cell receptor beta chains came from one sample sequenced in a study of blood T cell repertoires in COVID-19. Profiling relied on immunoSEQ multiplex PCR, and the TCRdb table lists in-frame clones only, not all of them. Here the sample spans around 60,000 clones, roughly two thirds being singletons. Sequencing was done on a sample of peripheral blood. These receptors originate from a woman aged 70-85 years with COVID-19, enrolled during active disease.

This clone has just a few counts. J is TRBJ2-7 and V is TRBV27, with 9 bases aligning to TRBD1. The CDR3 runs to 17 residues. The germline V gene encodes CDR1 MNHEY and CDR2 SMNVEV (reference sequence). Germline trimming cut 5 bases from V and 7 bases from J; bases unmatched to any gene: 18. CDR3 residues: CASSPPGQGVLSGEQYF. As DNA, the CDR3 is TGTGCCAGCAGTCCTCCGGGACAGGGAGTTCTATCGGGAGAGCAGTACTTC.

The V gene is TRBV7-2, the J gene TRBJ1-1; tentative D call: TRBD1 (6 bases). Germline V gives CDR1 SGHTA, CDR2 FQGNSA. Deletions cut 1 base from V and 4 bases from J, with 16 bases between. CDR3 length equals 16 residues. CDR3 sequence: CASSLEGRQGITEAFF. In nucleotides, the CDR3 is TGTGCCAGCAGCTTAGAGGGGCGGCAGGGGATCACTGAAGCTTTCTTT.

This clone was found a few times. Other DNA variants within this sample encode the same CDR3. This CDR3 is CASSLGRSGQDYRGYTF. The CDR3 coding sequence is TGTGCCAGCAGCTTAGGACGGTCGGGACAGGACTATCGCGGCTACACCTTC. V and J are TRBV7-2 and TRBJ1-2; 8 bases line up with TRBD1. The trim removed 1 base at V and 8 bases at J, leaving 15 bases unmatched. Germline V gene sequence: CDR1 SGHTA, CDR2 FQGNSA. CDR3 length: 17 amino acids.

The CDR3: CASSHPGPGQRSQPQHF. In DNA form, the CDR3 reads TGCGCCAGCAGCCATCCCGGCCCGGGACAGCGAAGTCAGCCCCAGCATTTT. The rearrangement joins TRBV4-1 to TRBJ1-5; TRBD1 agrees at 7 bases. With V trimmed by 3 bases and J by 6 bases, 14 bases remained unmatched. This CDR3 has 17 residues. Germline V gene sequence: CDR1 MGHRA, CDR2 YSYEKL.

A word on this clone: Other DNA sequences in this specimen translate into the identical CDR3. CDR3 in amino acids: CASSQSPGAGELFF. The CDR3 DNA sequence: TGTGCCAGCAGCCAAAGCCCGGGAGCCGGGGAGCTGTTTTTT. The chain couples TRBV3-1 (or the pseudogene TRBV3-2) to TRBJ2-2; perhaps TRBD2 as D (6 bases). Between the trimmed V and J ends, which lost 2 bases and 6 bases, there was a span of 10 bases. CDR3 length equals 14 residues. From germline, CDR1 is LGHDT and CDR2 YNNKEL (reference sequence).

The rearrangement uses TRBV5-1 and TRBJ2-3; maybe TRBD1 (6 bases). V was pared by 1 base and J by 1 base, with 10 bases between. There are 15 residues in the CDR3. Germline V lookup: CDR1 SGHRS, CDR2 YFSETQ. In DNA form, the CDR3 reads TGCGCCAGCAGCTTGTGGCCAGGGGGCACAGATACGCAGTATTTT. This translates into CASSLWPGGTDTQYF. The whole variable domain, filled in from reference TRBV5-1 and TRBJ2-3, reads KAGVTQTPRYLIKTRGQQVTLSCSPISGHRSVSWYQQTPGQGLQFLFEYFSETQRNKGNFPGRFSGRQFSNSRSEMNVSTLELGDSALYLCASSLWPGGTDTQYFGPGTRLTVL.

The rearrangement uses TRBV6-6 and TRBJ2-7; 7 bases line up with TRBD2. CDR1 and CDR2 (germline): MNHNY, SVGAGI (reference sequence). The CDR3 has 11 residues. V dropped 6 bases and J dropped 6; count of bases not matched to a gene: 2. DNA for the CDR3: TGTGCCAGCAGGACGGGAGGCGAGCAGTACGTC. It yields the protein CASRTGGEQYV.

V and J are TRBV4-1 and TRBJ1-2, with a weak D call TRBD1 (6 bases). V gave up 0 bases and J gave up 8 bases, with 13 bases separating them. The germline V gene has CDR1 MGHRA and CDR2 YSYEKL. CDR3 length: 14 amino acids. Here the CDR3 reads CASSQDPGGAGYTF. DNA for the CDR3: TGCGCCAGCAGCCAAGATCCGGGGGGCGCGGGCTACACCTTC.

The chain is built from TRBV15 and TRBJ2-6; D is uncertain. The V end was cut by 0 bases, the J end by 0 bases, with 12 bases between. In germline, CDR1 is LNHNV, CDR2 YYDKDF (reference sequence). This CDR3 region has 18 residues. The CDR3 bases are TGTGCCACCAGCAGAGATCGAGTCAGACTCTCTGGGGCCAACGTCCTGACTTTC. Its protein product is CATSRDRVRLSGANVLTF.

The table lists this clone with many counts. The chain employs TRBV18 and TRBJ2-2; 9 nucleotides line up with TRBD1. J gave up 9 bases and V 3 bases, and 2 bases lay outside the gene matches. In germline, CDR1 is KGHSH, CDR2 LQKENI. The CDR3 is 13 amino acids. CDR3 protein: CASSPGTGRELFF. For the CDR3, the DNA is TGTGCCAGCTCACCCGGGACAGGGCGGGAGCTGTTTTTT. The full variable domain, its missing parts supplied by reference TRBV18 and TRBJ2-2, is NAGVMQNPRHLVRRRGQEARLRCSPMKGHSHVYWYRQLPEEGLKFMVYLQKENIIDESGMPKERFSAEFPKEGPSILRIQQVVRGDSAAYFCASSPGTGRELFFGEGSRLTVL.

This clone came up a few times. The gene calls are TRBV9 and TRBJ2-1; 7 nucleotides match TRBD1. This CDR3 has 15 residues. Germline assignment: CDR1 SGDLS and CDR2 YYNGEE. Trimming at V came to 5 bases and at J to 6 bases, leaving 11 bases not matched to a gene. The CDR3 is CASSEHGQAVNEQFF. Here the CDR3 DNA reads TGTGCCAGCAGTGAACATGGACAGGCCGTCAATGAGCAGTTCTTC.

This clone was seen more than once but under ten times. The chain links TRBV7-2 to TRBJ2-3, with TRBD2 matching over 9 bases. There are 16 residues in the CDR3. V lost 2 bases to trimming and J lost 4 bases; unmatched junction nucleotides: 7. Germline lookup yields CDR1 SGHTA and CDR2 FQGNSA. The DNA for the CDR3 is TGTGCCAGCAGCTTATACGGCGGGGGGGCAGCAGATACGCAGTATTTT. Translated: CASSLYGGGAADTQYF.

The chain has TRBV7-2 and TRBJ1-2, with D unresolved. Trimming cost V 5 bases and J 0 bases, with 10 bases left between them. The CDR3 length is 14 residues. Germline CDR1 and CDR2: SGHTA and FQGNSA. CDR3 nucleotides: TGTGCCAGCAGCCCGACCGAGGCTAACTATGGCTACACCTTC. Protein sequence: CASSPTEANYGYTF.

In its sample, this clone was seen a few times. V and J are TRBV18 and TRBJ1-1, with D perhaps TRBD1 (5 bases). Germline CDR1 reads KGHSH; CDR2 reads LQKENI. The CDR3 contains 13 residues. V lost 6 bases to trimming and J lost 2 bases, with 10 bases between them. CDR3 sequence (DNA): TGTGCCAGCTCGCCGGGACTTAACACTGAAGCTTTCTTT. Amino acid sequence: CASSPGLNTEAFF.

This sequence joins TRBV7-9 and TRBJ1-6; the D is unclear. The V gene's germline CDR1 is SEHNR and CDR2 FQNEAQ (reference sequence). V lost 5 bases and J lost 9, with 11 bases in between. This CDR3 comprises 13 residues. The CDR3 DNA is TGTGCCAGCAGCACTAAAGGAGTTTCACCCCTCCACTTT. It yields the protein CASSTKGVSPLHF.

The V call is TRBV2, the J call TRBJ2-1; tentative D call: TRBD2 (6 bases). Germline assignment: CDR1 SNHLY and CDR2 FYNNEI. This CDR3 has 15 residues. V lost 1 base to trimming and J lost 5 bases, with 12 bases between them. CDR3 sequence (DNA): TGTGCCAGCAGTGAAGGACGGGAGTTCCACAATGAGCAGTTCTTC. Translating gives CASSEGREFHNEQFF.

The V gene is TRBV19, the J gene TRBJ1-5, with D possibly TRBD1 on 5 matching bases. Trimming removed 9 bases at V and 6 bases at J, with 15 bases between. The CDR3 consists of 13 residues. In germline, CDR1 is LNHDA, CDR2 SQIVND (reference sequence). CDR3 sequence: CASLRDSLQPQHF. The CDR3 DNA reads as TGTGCCAGCCTCCGGGACTCCCTTCAGCCCCAGCATTTT.

The chain recombines TRBV6-5 with TRBJ1-1, with D tentatively TRBD1 (5 bases). The length of the CDR3 is 14 residues. Germline V gene lookup returns CDR1 MNHEY and CDR2 SVGAGI. Trimming took off 6 bases at V and 2 bases at J, with 13 bases between the two ends. Here the CDR3 reads CASRPQDRNTEAFF. As DNA, the CDR3 is TGTGCCAGCAGACCACAAGACAGAAACACTGAAGCTTTCTTT.

This clone was recorded a few times. The chain joins TRBV9 to TRBJ2-3; 10 nucleotides align to TRBD2. The CDR3 runs 15 residues. Per germline, CDR1 SGDLS and CDR2 YYNGEE. V trimming: 6 bases; J trimming: 4 bases; junction bases outside the gene matches: 8. The DNA for the CDR3 is TGTGCCAGCAAGGCGGGACTAGCGAATTCAGATACGCAGTATTTT. It yields the protein CASKAGLANSDTQYF.

The rearrangement joins TRBV4-2 to TRBJ1-5, with 10 bases lining up with TRBD1. This CDR3 has 15 amino acids. V lost 0 bases, J lost 5 bases, and 1 base stayed unmatched. Germline V gene lookup returns CDR1 LGHNA and CDR2 YNFKEQ. CDR3 nucleotides: TGTGCCAGCAGCCAAGATGGGACAGGGGATCAGCCCCAGCATTTT. As protein: CASSQDGTGDQPQHF.

This clone has just a few counts. The J gene is TRBJ2-7, the V gene TRBV7-2, with 7 bases that match TRBD1. The CDR3 spans 13 residues. CDR1 and CDR2 (germline): SGHTA, FQGNSA. The ends lost 4 bases at V and 6 bases at J; junction bases unmatched: 6. Here the CDR3 DNA reads TGTGCCAGCAGCTCAAGACAGGGATTCGAGCAGTACGTC. Translation gives CASSSRQGFEQYV.

This clone was found a few times. V is TRBV4-1 and J is TRBJ2-3; maybe TRBD1 (7 bases). The CDR3 is 14 amino acids. Germline CDR1 is MGHRA and CDR2 is YSYEKL. V lost 8 bases and J lost 11, with 23 bases in between. This CDR3 is CASAPGDYQGGQYF. The CDR3 DNA is TGCGCCAGCGCTCCGGGAGACTATCAGGGGGGGCAGTATTTT.

The rearrangement links TRBV21-1 to TRBJ1-2; TRBD1, as called in the table, went unchecked against the DNA. TRBV21-1 is a pseudogene. This CDR3 has 15 residues. CDR3 DNA sequence: TGTGCCAGCAGCAAATCATCGGGACAGGGGTATGGCTACACCTTC. It translates to CASSKSSGQGYGYTF.

The V and J genes are TRBV7-2 and TRBJ2-3; 11 positions match TRBD1. J lost 0 bases, V lost 5 bases, and 4 bases had no gene match. This CDR3 has 16 amino acids. The germline CDR1 and CDR2 sequences are SGHTA and FQGNSA. The CDR3 bases are TGTGCCAGCAGCAAGGGACAGGGGGTGAGCACAGATACGCAGTATTTT. Translated: CASSKGQGVSTDTQYF.

V gene TRBV2 combines with J gene TRBJ2-5, with 15 bases lining up with TRBD2. Trimming cost V 5 bases and J 5 bases; bases outside gene matches: 12. The germline V gene encodes CDR1 SNHLY and CDR2 FYNNEI. The CDR3 runs to 18 residues. CDR3 amino acids: CASSPGTSGGSFGETQYF. CDR3 nucleotide sequence: TGTGCCAGCAGTCCGGGGACTAGCGGGGGGTCCTTCGGGGAGACCCAGTACTTC.

In DNA, the CDR3 is TGTGCCAGCAGCCAAGATCCGGGGGGGAGTCCAGGCTATGGCTACACCTTC. Residues: CASSQDPGGSPGYGYTF. The V call is TRBV4-2, the J call TRBJ1-2; tentative D call: TRBD1 (5 bases). The V gene lost 0 bases and the J gene lost 4 bases, with 18 bases spanning the gap. Germline CDR1 is LGHNA and CDR2 is YNFKEQ. There are 17 residues in the CDR3.

This chain links TRBV18 with TRBJ2-7; TRBD1 matches at 8 bases. With 2 bases clipped from V and 1 base from J, the junction kept 10 bases outside the gene matches. This CDR3 is built from 17 residues. Germline values: CDR1 KGHSH, CDR2 LQKENI. The CDR3 DNA reads TGTGCCAGCTCACCAATGGGCTTCGGGACAGGTTCCTACGAGCAGTACTTC. Protein product: CASSPMGFGTGSYEQYF. Using reference TRBV18 and TRBJ2-7 for the parts outside the CDR3, the full variable domain is NAGVMQNPRHLVRRRGQEARLRCSPMKGHSHVYWYRQLPEEGLKFMVYLQKENIIDESGMPKERFSAEFPKEGPSILRIQQVVRGDSAAYFCASSPMGFGTGSYEQYFGPGTRLTVT.

The chain couples TRBV7-9 to TRBJ2-3; 9 bases are shared with TRBD1. In germline, CDR1 is SEHNR, CDR2 FQNEAQ (reference sequence). The ends lost 4 bases at V and 1 base at J; junction bases unmatched: 12. The CDR3 runs 18 residues. Written as DNA, the CDR3 is TGTGCCAGCAGCTCCAATCCGGGACAGGGTGGTGGCACAGATACGCAGTATTTT. Its protein is CASSSNPGQGGGTDTQYF.

The chain recombines TRBV11-3 with TRBJ1-1; D gene uncertain. The CDR3 totals 16 residues. Trimming removed 1 base at V and 0 bases at J, with 12 bases between. The germline V gene has CDR1 SGHNT and CDR2 YENEEA. The CDR3 here is CASSLVPWELNTEAFF. Here the CDR3 DNA reads TGTGCCAGCAGCTTAGTTCCTTGGGAGCTGAACACTGAAGCTTTCTTT.

This chain joins TRBV4-1 and TRBJ2-5, with TRBD2 identical over 7 bases. V trimming: 1 base; J trimming: 3 bases; junction bases outside the gene matches: 2. This CDR3 region has 14 residues. CDR1 is MGHRA, CDR2 YSYEKL, per germline. The CDR3 sequence is CASSQGSGEETQYF. DNA for the CDR3: TGCGCCAGCAGCCAAGGCAGCGGGGAAGAGACCCAGTACTTC.

The V and J genes are TRBV19 and TRBJ2-3, with a possible D match to TRBD1 (5 bases). The CDR3 runs 15 residues. Germline CDR1 and CDR2: LNHDA and SQIVND (reference sequence). With 1 base removed from V and 2 bases from J, the gap between germline ends came to 10 bases. The CDR3 loop reads CASSIGHRITDTQYF. DNA of the CDR3: TGTGCCAGTAGTATAGGGCACAGGATCACAGATACGCAGTATTTT.

The V and J genes are TRBV11-3 and TRBJ2-7, with 9 bases that match TRBD1. V gave up 5 bases and J gave up 6 bases; unmatched junction bases: 14. This CDR3 comprises 16 residues. Per the germline V gene, CDR1 is SGHNT and CDR2 is YENEEA. As DNA, the CDR3 is TGTGCCAGCAGCCACCTCGGAGGGACAGGGCAGGGCGAGCAGTACTTC. It is translated as CASSHLGGTGQGEQYF.